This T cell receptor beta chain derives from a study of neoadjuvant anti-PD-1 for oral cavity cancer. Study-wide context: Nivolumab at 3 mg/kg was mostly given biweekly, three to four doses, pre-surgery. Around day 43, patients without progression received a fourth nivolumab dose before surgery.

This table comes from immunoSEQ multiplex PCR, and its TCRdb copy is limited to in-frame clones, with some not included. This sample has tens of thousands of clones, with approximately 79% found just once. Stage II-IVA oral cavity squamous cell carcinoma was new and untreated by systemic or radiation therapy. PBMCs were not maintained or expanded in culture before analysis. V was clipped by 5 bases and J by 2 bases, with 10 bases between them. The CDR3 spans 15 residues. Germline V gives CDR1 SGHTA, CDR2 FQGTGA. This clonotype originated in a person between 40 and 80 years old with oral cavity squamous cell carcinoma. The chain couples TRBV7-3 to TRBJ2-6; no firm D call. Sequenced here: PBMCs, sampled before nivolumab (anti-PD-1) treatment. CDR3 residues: CASSGRTAGANVLTF. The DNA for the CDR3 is TGTGCCAGCAGCGGACGGACGGCTGGGGCCAACGTCCTGACTTTC.